This T cell receptor beta chain was identified during a study of vaccination effects on CD4 cells after COVID-19. Study in general: At 16 days and at one week before vaccination, samples were given by two convalescent patients.

With 9 bases clipped from V and 6 bases from J, the junction kept 11 bases outside the gene matches. Germline assignment: CDR1 KGHSH and CDR2 LQKENI. The CDR3 is 16 residues long. TCRdb's copy holds only in-frame clones and misses some; the assay was immunoSEQ multiplex PCR. The sample has 55,000 to 90,000 clones, more than 65% seen once. Remarks on this clone: The antigen is not known.

Sequencing in the ViraFEST assay came after antigen-specific CD4+ T cells had been expanded with viral peptide pools, which were used to stimulate PBMC. With 9 to 11 days of culture completed, CD4+ T cells were isolated. The infection with SARS-CoV-2 (confirmed by PCR) occurred in this person between March and December 2020. IL-2 medium took the place of half the medium on both days 3 and 7. V gene TRBV18 combines with J gene TRBJ2-2; 12 bases are shared with TRBD2. The sample here was CD4+ T cells from PBMCs cultured with HIV peptides, taken before COVID-19 vaccination. Subset indicated: HIV-1 Nef peptide pool negative control/reference culture. The clonotype was recovered from a human donor who had a prior SARS-CoV-2 infection. CDR3 in amino acids: CASELMTSGSSGELFF. CDR3 nucleotides: TGTGCCAGTGAACTAATGACTAGCGGGAGTTCCGGGGAGCTGTTTTTT. Full variable domain (missing parts from reference TRBV18 and TRBJ2-2): NAGVMQNPRHLVRRRGQEARLRCSPMKGHSHVYWYRQLPEEGLKFMVYLQKENIIDESGMPKERFSAEFPKEGPSILRIQQVVRGDSAAYFCASELMTSGSSGELFFGEGSRLTVL.